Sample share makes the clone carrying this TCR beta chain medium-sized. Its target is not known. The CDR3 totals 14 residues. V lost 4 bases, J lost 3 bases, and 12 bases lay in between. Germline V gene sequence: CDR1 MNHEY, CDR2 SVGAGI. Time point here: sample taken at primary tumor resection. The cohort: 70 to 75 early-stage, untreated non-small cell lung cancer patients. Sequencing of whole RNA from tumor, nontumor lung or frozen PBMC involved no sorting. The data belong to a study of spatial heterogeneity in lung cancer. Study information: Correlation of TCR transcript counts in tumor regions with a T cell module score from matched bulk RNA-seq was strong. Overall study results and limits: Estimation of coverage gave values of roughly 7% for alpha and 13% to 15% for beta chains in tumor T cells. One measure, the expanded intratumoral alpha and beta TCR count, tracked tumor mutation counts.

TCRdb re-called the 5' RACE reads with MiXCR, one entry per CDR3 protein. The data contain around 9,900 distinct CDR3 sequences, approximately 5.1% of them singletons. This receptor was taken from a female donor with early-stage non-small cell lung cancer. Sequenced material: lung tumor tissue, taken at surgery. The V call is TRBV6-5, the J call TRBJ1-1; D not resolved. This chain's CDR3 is CASSLYEEDTEAFF. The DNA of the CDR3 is TGTGCCAGCAGTTTATACGAGGAGGACACTGAAGCTTTCTTT.